The rows below give T cell receptor beta chains drawn from one sample of a study of technical replicates of blood from a handful of donors. TCRdb keeps only in-frame clones here, not all; method: immunoSEQ multiplex PCR. The table has 95,000 to 100,000 clones, 96% seen once; the top ten hold approximately 0.2%. Sequenced input: T cells isolated from PBMCs. These receptors were collected from a human donor in good health. Both conserved end residues are part of each CDR3. Fields, in order: CDR3 DNA, CDR3 protein, J gene, clone size, V gene, D gene. A D gene is named only where the DNA matches it firmly. For some rows the clone size is stated as once, few or many, or as a class when expanded; others skip it.

TGTGCCAGCAGTACCACTCCAGGTGAGCAGTTCTTC,CASSTTPGEQFF,TRBJ2-1,.,TRBV6-6,.
TGCACTACGGGGGGCGTGGGCGTGAACACTGAAGCTTTCTTT,CTTGGVGVNTEAFF,TRBJ1-1,.,TRBV29-1,.
TGCTCACACAGGGCGAACGCCTACGAGCAGTACTTC,CSHRANAYEQYF,TRBJ2-7,.,TRBV19,.
TGTGCCACCAGCAGAAGATGGGACAGGGGCTCCGCGGCTGGCTACACCTTC,CATSRRWDRGSAAGYTF,TRBJ1-2,.,TRBV15,TRBD1
TGTGCCAGCAGCTTCGCGGGAAACACTGAAGCTTTCTTT,CASSFAGNTEAFF,TRBJ1-1,.,TRBV7-3,.
TGTGCCTGGAGTGTTAGGGGGTTTGGCTACACCTTC,CAWSVRGFGYTF,TRBJ1-2,.,TRBV30,.
TGTGCCAGCAGCCAAACCGGGAAAAACCCGGCCAGTGGACTGTTTTTT,CASSQTGKNPASGLFF,TRBJ1-4,.,TRBV14,.
TGTGCCAGCAGGCCGGACAGGGGTGAGCAGTTCTTC,CASRPDRGEQFF,TRBJ2-1,.,TRBV6-5,TRBD1
TGCGCCAGCAGCCCGGGACTAGCGGATGACACAGATACGCAGTATTTT,CASSPGLADDTDTQYF,TRBJ2-3,.,TRBV5-1,TRBD2
TGCAGCGCCGGACAGAAGGGCTACACCTTC,CSAGQKGYTF,TRBJ1-2,.,TRBV29-1,.
TGTGCCAGCAGTTTTCAGAACTACGAGCAGTACTTC,CASSFQNYEQYF,TRBJ2-7,.,TRBV28,.
TGTGCCAGCACCCCAGAAAAGACAGGGGAGGACACTGAAGCTTTCTTT,CASTPEKTGEDTEAFF,TRBJ1-1,.,TRBV9,TRBD1
TGTGCCAGCAGACCCTCCCCAGTCCCAAACAATGAGCAGTTCTTC,CASRPSPVPNNEQFF,TRBJ2-1,.,TRBV2,.
TGTGCCAGCAGTTCCGGGACTAGCGGGATCGGGAACACCGGGGAGCTGTTTTTT,CASSSGTSGIGNTGELFF,TRBJ2-2,.,TRBV27,TRBD2
TGTGCCAGCAGCTCTTTACGACTCTTGACTAGCGAATATGAGCAGTTCTTC,CASSSLRLLTSEYEQFF,TRBJ2-1,.,TRBV5-5,TRBD2
TGTGCCAGCAGCTCGAACAGGGGGCGGAATGTCTACGAGCAGTACTTC,CASSSNRGRNVYEQYF,TRBJ2-7,.,TRBV7-9,TRBD1
TGCGCCAGCAGCCAAGAAAAAGTTCGGGGACTTATTGAGCAGTTCTTC,CASSQEKVRGLIEQFF,TRBJ2-1,.,TRBV4-1,.
TGTGCCATCAGTGGAGGAGTGAACACTGAAGCTTTCTTT,CAISGGVNTEAFF,TRBJ1-1,.,TRBV10-3,.
TGCAGCGTTGAAGTGGCTGAAGAGACCCAGTACTTC,CSVEVAEETQYF,TRBJ2-5,once,TRBV29-1,.
TGCGCCAGCAGCTTGCGGGTGAAAGATACGCAGTATTTT,CASSLRVKDTQYF,TRBJ2-3,.,TRBV5-1,.
TGTGCCAGCTCACCGACCCGCGCCGGGTACGAGCAGTACTTC,CASSPTRAGYEQYF,TRBJ2-7,.,TRBV18,.
TGTGCCAGCAGTCGACAGGGGCCCAACATTCAGTACTTC,CASSRQGPNIQYF,TRBJ2-4,.,TRBV28,TRBD1